Presented here are 2 T cell receptor beta chains from one specimen sequenced in a study of siplizumab effects on memory and regulatory T cells. Here immunoSEQ multiplex PCR was the method, and the copy in TCRdb shows in-frame clones only, minus some. The sample records some 100,000 clones, 96% being singletons. Material for sequencing was naive CD4+ T cells sorted from blood. Receptor source: a human donor in good health.

This clone was observed a single time. This chain links TRBV11-1 with TRBJ2-3; 7 nucleotides match TRBD2. This CDR3 has 16 amino acids. Germline assignment: CDR1 SGHAT and CDR2 FQDESV (reference sequence). V lost 2 bases and J lost 2; bases outside the gene matches: 7. The chain's CDR3 is CASSLRSSGITDTQYF. In DNA, the CDR3 is TGTGCCAGCAGCTTACGGTCTAGCGGTATCACAGATACGCAGTATTTT.

This chain links TRBV9 with TRBJ1-1; 12 bases align to TRBD1. Germline CDR1 SGDLS, CDR2 YYNGEE. This CDR3 has 18 residues. V shed 2 bases, J shed 1 base, and the junction held 9 bases outside the gene matches. The chain's CDR3 is CASSVAGGTGGANTEAFF. As DNA, the CDR3 is TGTGCCAGCAGCGTGGCCGGAGGGACAGGGGGCGCGAACACTGAAGCTTTCTTT. The complete variable domain, with remaining parts taken from reference TRBV9 and TRBJ1-1, reads DSGVTQTPKHLITATGQRVTLRCSPRSGDLSVYWYQQSLDQGLQFLIQYYNGEERAKGNILERFSAQQFPDLHSELNLSSLELGDSALYFCASSVAGGTGGANTEAFFGQGTRLTVV.